These 4 T cell receptor beta chains share one sample of origin, sequenced in a study of OX40 agonist ivuxolimab in advanced cancers. Assay: immunoSEQ multiplex PCR; the TCRdb copy retains only in-frame clones and omits some. The sample carries 20,000 to 25,000 clones, less than 90% recorded once. Specimen: CD4+ or CD8+ T cells sorted from blood, collected in a trial of the OX40 agonist ivuxolimab. The receptors come from an adult with an advanced solid tumor such as melanoma, head and neck, liver or kidney cancer.

The chain carries TRBV21-1 and TRBJ1-5; TRBD1, the table's D call, lacks a check against the DNA. TRBV21-1 is a pseudogene locus. This CDR3 comprises 17 residues. The CDR3 loop reads CASSKRGRQGSNQPQHF. CDR3 in DNA: TGTGCCAGCAGCAAAAGAGGCCGACAGGGTAGCAATCAGCCCCAGCATTTT.

The rearrangement uses TRBV6-1 and TRBJ1-5, with D maybe TRBD1 (6 bases). V was pared by 7 bases and J by 3 bases, with 16 bases between. This CDR3 is 15 amino acids long. Germline CDR1 MNHNS, CDR2 SASEGT. CDR3 DNA: TGTGCCAGCATGTCCTGGGACATTACCAATCAGCCCCAGCATTTT. Its translation: CASMSWDITNQPQHF.

The chain recombines TRBV27 with TRBJ2-1, with D hard to call. With 5 bases removed from V and 4 bases from J, the gap between germline ends came to 18 bases. There are 16 residues in the CDR3. Germline V CDR1 and CDR2: MNHEY, SMNVEV (reference sequence). The CDR3: CASSTRASEAYNEQFF. For the CDR3, the DNA is TGTGCCAGCAGTACCAGAGCAAGTGAAGCTTACAATGAGCAGTTCTTC.

The chain joins TRBV27 to TRBJ1-5; D unresolved. This CDR3 is built from 14 residues. CDR1 and CDR2 (germline): MNHEY, SMNVEV (reference sequence). V was clipped by 2 bases and J by 1 base, with 6 bases between them. CDR3 sequence reads: CASSLKESNQPQHF. CDR3 nucleotide sequence: TGTGCCAGCAGTTTAAAGGAGAGCAATCAGCCCCAGCATTTT.